The present TCR beta chain was sequenced within a study of blood T cell repertoires in COVID-19. Study at large: Some COVID-19 samples were acute and others convalescent; all came from the United States, Italy and Spain. T cells, B-cell-depleted T cells, or PBMCs supplied cDNA or gDNA.

Trimming removed 5 bases at V and 2 bases at J, with 16 bases between. Germline CDR1 reads LNHDA; CDR2 reads SQIVND (reference sequence). The CDR3 length is 16 residues. Study processing details: Scientists estimated how many nucleated cells there were by amplifying reference gene primers. This table comes from immunoSEQ multiplex PCR, and its TCRdb copy is limited to in-frame clones, with some not included. That table is the source of V, J and clone size, and D and trimming were worked out from the DNA. This sample has fewer than 250,000 clones, with 84% found just once. The clonotype comes from a man aged 50 to 60 with acute or convalescent COVID-19. The source material was peripheral blood. This chain connects TRBV19 to TRBJ2-1, with D perhaps TRBD2 (5 bases). The DNA of the CDR3 is TGTGCCAGTAGTCTTTCGGGGTCGGAACCCTACAATGAGCAGTTCTTC. This translates into CASSLSGSEPYNEQFF.